The clone carrying this TCR beta chain was detected a few times. Antigen: not known. Produced via immunoSEQ multiplex PCR; TCRdb's table is partial and in-frame only. Of about 120,000 clones listed, more than 70% are singletons. The CDR3 has 15 amino acids. Trimming pared 6 bases from V and 3 bases from J, leaving 15 bases between. The germline gives CDR1 LNHDA, CDR2 SQIVND (reference sequence). This entry comes from a study of cytomegalovirus exposure and HLA in healthy donors. Notes on the study in general: The study recorded 150 to 200 TCR beta chains that were cytomegalovirus-associated. High sensitivity and specificity were reportedly achieved when the classifier diagnosed cytomegalovirus status.

The receptor was derived from a man younger than 35 in good health and CMV-seronegative. Sequences were obtained from PBMCs. The chain is built from TRBV19 and TRBJ1-5; TRBD1 might be the D (5 bases). The CDR3 coding sequence is TGTGCCAGTAGCAGAGACGACAGCACCAATCAGCCCCAGCATTTT. Amino acid sequence: CASSRDDSTNQPQHF.